A single sample is the source of the 11 T cell receptor beta chains below, sequenced in a study of T cell changes during pregnancy in multiple sclerosis. Profiling relied on immunoSEQ multiplex PCR, and the TCRdb table lists in-frame clones only, not all of them. The repertoire includes under 95,000 clones, about 93% of them detected once, and approximately 0.7% sits in the top ten. The specimen comprised peripheral blood, sampled in the second trimester of pregnancy. The origin of the receptors is a female donor in good health, enrolled as a control in a pregnancy study.

This clone came up once. The chain joins TRBV4-2 to TRBJ1-1, with D possibly TRBD1 on 5 matching bases. The CDR3 totals 14 residues. The ends were cut back, 3 bases at V and 1 base at J, with 9 bases in the middle. Germline lookup yields CDR1 LGHNA and CDR2 YNFKEQ. CDR3 sequence: CASSHYDRNTEAFF. The DNA of the CDR3 is TGTGCCAGCAGCCATTACGACAGGAACACTGAAGCTTTCTTT.

V gene TRBV7-6 combines with J gene TRBJ1-5; D may be TRBD1 (5 bases). This CDR3 has 16 amino acids. Per germline, CDR1 SGHVS and CDR2 FNYEAQ. V was pared by 1 base and J by 1 base, with 11 bases between. The CDR3: CASSLGGRVSNQPQHF. CDR3 sequence (DNA): TGTGCCAGCAGCTTAGGGGGGAGGGTAAGCAATCAGCCCCAGCATTTT.

V gene TRBV4-2 combines with J gene TRBJ1-1; D is unresolved. There are 17 residues in the CDR3. The germline gives CDR1 LGHNA, CDR2 YNFKEQ. V was pared by 0 bases and J by 0 bases, with 14 bases between. The CDR3 loop reads CASSQEELTLLNTEAFF. Here the CDR3 DNA reads TGTGCCAGCAGCCAAGAGGAACTGACACTCCTGAACACTGAAGCTTTCTTT.

The chain's CDR3 is CASSQGLASGTYEQYF. The CDR3 DNA follows: TGCGCCAGCAGCCAAGGCTTAGCTAGCGGAACCTACGAGCAGTACTTC. The chain is built from TRBV4-3 and TRBJ2-7; TRBD2 aligns across 7 bases. V shed 1 base and J 2 bases; nucleotides not matched to a gene: 8. From germline, CDR1 is LGHNA and CDR2 YSLEER. The CDR3 is 16 residues long.

The gene calls are TRBV28 and TRBJ2-5; the match to TRBD2 covers 10 bases. There are 14 residues in the CDR3. The junction had 6 bases not matched to a gene; V was cut back by 5 bases and J by 6 bases. CDR1 is MDHEN, CDR2 SYDVKM, per germline. CDR3 nucleotide sequence: TGTGCCAGCAGTCCCCCAGCGGGGGGGAAGACCCAGTACTTC. It yields the protein CASSPPAGGKTQYF.

This clone was seen once. The chain couples TRBV11-1 to TRBJ2-5; 7 nucleotides align to TRBD2. Germline-derived CDR1 and CDR2 are SGHAT and FQDESV (reference sequence). The junction had 0 bases not matched to a gene; V was cut back by 3 bases and J by 2 bases. The length of the CDR3 is 13 residues. CDR3 in DNA: TGTGCCAGCAGCTTCGGGGGGCAAGAGACCCAGTACTTC. It encodes CASSFGGQETQYF.

CDR3 sequence: CASSSGLAGVETQYF. CDR3 in DNA: TGTGCCAGCAGCTCAGGACTAGCGGGGGTGGAGACCCAGTACTTC. The chain carries TRBV5-4 and TRBJ2-5; TRBD2 matches at 13 bases. The CDR3 length is 15 residues. Trimming at V came to 3 bases and at J to 5 bases, leaving 4 bases not matched to a gene. The germline CDR1 and CDR2 sequences are SGHNT and YYREEE (reference sequence).

The chain carries TRBV7-9 and TRBJ2-7, with D possibly being TRBD2 (6 bases). The germline V gene has CDR1 SEHNR and CDR2 FQNEAQ (reference sequence). The CDR3 is made up of 14 amino acids. The germline V and J ends were trimmed by 3 bases and 2 bases, with 11 bases remaining between them. The chain's CDR3 is CASSFGGKTYEQYF. The CDR3 DNA is TGTGCCAGCAGCTTTGGGGGGAAGACCTACGAGCAGTACTTC.

The V and J genes are TRBV25-1 and TRBJ2-7, with TRBD1 identical over 7 bases. This CDR3 contains 13 residues. Trimming at V came to 8 bases and at J to 5 bases, leaving 9 bases not matched to a gene. The germline V gene encodes CDR1 MGHDK and CDR2 SYGVNS. The CDR3 DNA is TGTGCCAGCGGACGACAGGGCTCGGACGAGCAGTACTTC. It specifies CASGRQGSDEQYF.

This chain joins TRBV6-6 and TRBJ1-2; TRBD1 might be the D (6 bases). Germline values: CDR1 MNHNY, CDR2 SVGAGI (reference sequence). V dropped 5 bases and J dropped 6 bases, with 10 bases sitting between them. The CDR3 is made up of 12 amino acids. The CDR3: CASSPTGNGYTF. Here the CDR3 DNA reads TGTGCCAGCAGTCCCACAGGGAATGGCTACACCTTC.

In this sample, this clone turned up once. The chain links TRBV5-1 to TRBJ1-6; weak D call: TRBD1 (5 bases). Germline V gene sequence: CDR1 SGHRS, CDR2 YFSETQ. CDR3 length: 16 residues. V shed 0 bases and J shed 8 bases, with 15 bases lying between them. CDR3 region: CASSLDNPGLHSPLHF. Written as DNA, the CDR3 is TGCGCCAGCAGCTTGGATAATCCGGGACTACATTCACCCCTCCACTTT. The complete variable domain, with remaining parts taken from reference TRBV5-1 and TRBJ1-6, reads KAGVTQTPRYLIKTRGQQVTLSCSPISGHRSVSWYQQTPGQGLQFLFEYFSETQRNKGNFPGRFSGRQFSNSRSEMNVSTLELGDSALYLCASSLDNPGLHSPLHFGNGTRLTVT.